The rows below give T cell receptor beta chains drawn from one sample of a study of blood T cell repertoires in COVID-19. Sequenced by immunoSEQ multiplex PCR; TCRdb stores in-frame clones only, minus some. The data show some 160,000 clones, about 84% seen once. Source material: peripheral blood. These receptors originate from a woman aged 45-65 years with acute or convalescent COVID-19. Each CDR3 is given without its conserved first and last residue.

J gene,V gene,CDR3 protein
TRBJ2-3,TRBV11-1,ASMSLDTQY
TRBJ2-2,TRBV9,ASSVSLTSGGVHTGELF
TRBJ2-2,TRBV10-3,AISELGQGFTGELF
TRBJ1-2,TRBV5-1,ASSLERSSYGYT
TRBJ1-5,TRBV6-5,ASSYSAGQGQPQH
TRBJ1-1,TRBV20-1,SVPTGAEAF
TRBJ1-6,TRBV6-2/TRBV6-3,ASSTGQGDSPLH
TRBJ1-2,TRBV27,ASSSDRGSYGYT
TRBJ1-3,TRBV14,ASSPPPTGGGNTIY
TRBJ2-4,TRBV4-3,ASSQDPVPGKNIQY
TRBJ1-6,TRBV7-2,ASRQGGTALRALH
TRBJ2-5,TRBV5-6,ASSPDRVGQETQY
TRBJ2-2,TRBV9,ASSVQGPGELF
TRBJ2-7,TRBV7-9,ASSSGAQPYEQY
TRBJ1-5,TRBV19,ASSMQTGGNQPQH
TRBJ2-3,TRBV30,AWTPGAFTDTQY
TRBJ2-7,TRBV29-1,SVTAGTAYEQY
TRBJ1-2,TRBV19,ASSGTGAGYGYT
TRBJ2-3,TRBV6-4,ASSDSSPGGSTDTQY
TRBJ1-1,TRBV9,ASSGLAGEAEAF
TRBJ1-4,TRBV2,ASSVEVRPGGTSEKLF
TRBJ1-1,TRBV18,ASSPQDRVAEAF
TRBJ2-7,TRBV3-1/TRBV3-2,ASRYHQGSHEQY
TRBJ2-3,TRBV15,ATSRVTGLTDTQY
TRBJ1-1,TRBV7-6,ASSLADRDHTEAF
TRBJ1-1,TRBV9,ASSAGRGGDTEAF
TRBJ2-7,TRBV4-3,ASSQGSGHIYEQY
TRBJ2-7,TRBV7-2,ASSLTQGLAYEQY
TRBJ1-2,TRBV6-2/TRBV6-3,ASSHYRTGETYGYT
TRBJ2-7,TRBV12-3/TRBV12-4,ASRKGQPYEQY
TRBJ2-2,TRBV10-3,AIRQGDGELF
TRBJ2-3,TRBV7-3,ASSSGGFTDTQY
TRBJ1-6,TRBV27,ASSLDRGSPLH
TRBJ1-4,TRBV15,ATKRGQGNEKLF
TRBJ2-1,TRBV4-2,ASRKTSGAYNEQF
TRBJ1-4,TRBV3-1/TRBV3-2,ASSPPGQGGEKLF
TRBJ2-1,TRBV5-1,ASSHGGTSGEQF
TRBJ2-5,TRBV9,ASSASGVETQY
TRBJ1-5,TRBV7-9,ASSDGQVNQPQH
TRBJ2-7,TRBV30,AWSRPGGNEQY
TRBJ1-5,TRBV4-2,ASSPFSGTGTDQPQH
TRBJ1-5,TRBV2,ASSGGGGNQPQH
TRBJ1-1,TRBV6-8,ANPTGLAAF
TRBJ2-6,TRBV18,ASSQLTGGQGHSGANVLT
TRBJ2-5,TRBV7-9,ASSLGASGRETQY
TRBJ2-7,TRBV7-9,ASSSQGYEQY
TRBJ1-4,TRBV4-1,ASSQDPDGSWF
TRBJ2-3,TRBV6-1,ASSEIGTGVDTQY
TRBJ1-5,TRBV30,AWSLSNQPQH
TRBJ1-2,TRBV6-5,ASRRGTFYGYT
TRBJ2-7,TRBV6-1,ASSEQGYEQY
TRBJ1-2,TRBV3-1/TRBV3-2,ASTDIDRYYGYT
TRBJ2-2,TRBV12-5,ASGLSGSTTYNTGELF
TRBJ1-6,TRBV28,ASSLYDRATTPLH